The subject of this entry is one T cell receptor beta chain. Its target is not known. The junction shows a germline mismatch at one end, possibly a read error. The method was immunoSEQ multiplex PCR; TCRdb's version includes in-frame clones alone and lacks a portion of them. The sample has approximately 170,000 clones; roughly nine tenths are singletons. The germline gives CDR1 SSHAT, CDR2 FNYEAQ (reference sequence). CDR3 length: 13 amino acids. This record belongs to a study of T cell responses to AZD1222 COVID-19 vaccine. General study points: Recipients of AZD1222 seropositive at baseline numbered only 5 or 6. There were repertoire samples only from the period after the peak T cell response. Possibly, clonal diversity was underestimated; donors were largely white British and included more females.

This sequence joins TRBV7-7 and TRBJ2-2; tentative D call: TRBD1 (5 bases). This sample comprised peripheral blood, obtained on day 0 of AZD1222 vaccination. The sequence derives from an adult in good health. Written as DNA, the CDR3 is TGTGCTAGCAGCACCCAGGGAACCGGGGAGCTGTTTTTT. The encoded protein is CASSTQGTGELFF.